Following are 32 T cell receptor beta chains from one sample sequenced in a study of radiation and T cells in renal cell carcinoma. The table came from immunoSEQ multiplex PCR; TCRdb's copy has only in-frame clones and leaves some out. Of some 150,000 clones listed, 75% to 90% are singletons. Indicated time point: blood 4 weeks post-SBRT, at nephrectomy. Treatment denoted: 15 Gy SBRT to primary tumor, nephrectomy 4 weeks later. The specimen comprised blood, sampled from a patient whose treatment included radiotherapy and nephrectomy. These receptors all stem from a woman between 45 and 65 years old with renal cell carcinoma.

The chain recombines TRBV19 with TRBJ1-5, with D uncertain. From germline, CDR1 is LNHDA and CDR2 SQIVND (reference sequence). The CDR3 loop spans 15 amino acids. V was shortened by 5 bases and J by 0 bases, with 11 bases between the two germline ends. The CDR3 spells CASSLQAYSNQPQHF. The CDR3 DNA reads TGTGCCAGTAGTCTGCAGGCCTATAGCAATCAGCCCCAGCATTTT.

The chain uses TRBV5-1 and TRBJ2-1, with a weak D call TRBD2 (6 bases). Germline loops: CDR1 SGHRS, CDR2 YFSETQ. The V gene lost 4 bases and the J gene lost 10 bases, with 15 bases spanning the gap. The CDR3 loop spans 13 amino acids. CDR3 bases: TGCGCCAGCAGCATGGGACTCTCATGGGAGCAGTTCTTC. Protein product: CASSMGLSWEQFF.

In regard to this clone: This sample includes further DNA sequences coding for the same CDR3. The chain employs TRBV5-1 and TRBJ2-1; 7 bases agree with TRBD1. The CDR3 is made up of 14 amino acids. CDR1 and CDR2 from the germline V gene are SGHRS and YFSETQ. V lost 4 bases, J lost 7 bases, and 8 bases stayed unmatched. In DNA, the CDR3 is TGCGCCAGCAGCCAGATGACACAGGGGAATGAGCAGTTCTTC. Protein sequence: CASSQMTQGNEQFF. Based on the CDR3 plus reference TRBV5-1 and TRBJ2-1, the full variable domain is KAGVTQTPRYLIKTRGQQVTLSCSPISGHRSVSWYQQTPGQGLQFLFEYFSETQRNKGNFPGRFSGRQFSNSRSEMNVSTLELGDSALYLCASSQMTQGNEQFFGPGTRLTVL.

There are a few counts of this clone. The chain is built from TRBV30 and TRBJ1-1; possible D gene TRBD1, 6 bases. Germline CDR1 GTSNPN, CDR2 SVGIG (reference sequence). Trimming removed 4 bases at V and 1 base at J, with 16 bases between. This CDR3 contains 15 residues. This CDR3 is CAWTPGGAENTEAFF. The CDR3 DNA reads as TGTGCCTGGACTCCGGGGGGGGCCGAGAACACTGAAGCTTTCTTT.

The chain carries TRBV19 and TRBJ2-5, with D possibly being TRBD2 (7 bases). Between the trimmed V and J ends, which lost 7 bases and 4 bases, there was a span of 13 bases. The CDR3 runs to 13 residues. Germline loops: CDR1 LNHDA, CDR2 SQIVND (reference sequence). Written as DNA, the CDR3 is TGTGCCAGTACCCCTAGGGGGGGAGAGACCCAGTACTTC. It specifies CASTPRGGETQYF.

The V call is TRBV7-9, the J call TRBJ1-5, with D unclear. The V end was cut by 2 bases, the J end by 7 bases, with 9 bases between. This CDR3 is 13 amino acids long. Germline assignment: CDR1 SEHNR and CDR2 FQNEAQ (reference sequence). The CDR3 nucleotides are TGTGCCAGCAGCTTATCTACGGGGCAGCCCCAGCATTTT. Translated, it gives CASSLSTGQPQHF.

The chain employs TRBV4-3 and TRBJ2-5; D unclear. The V gene's germline CDR1 is LGHNA and CDR2 YSLEER. V was pared by 0 bases and J by 2 bases, with 7 bases between. The CDR3 is made up of 14 amino acids. The chain's CDR3 is CASSQEGRQETQYF. The CDR3 coding sequence is TGCGCCAGCAGCCAAGAGGGTAGGCAAGAGACCCAGTACTTC.

The chain uses TRBV25-1 and TRBJ2-3; 7 bases are shared with TRBD1. V trimming: 4 bases; J trimming: 2 bases; junction bases outside the gene matches: 6. CDR3 length equals 15 residues. Germline lookup yields CDR1 MGHDK and CDR2 SYGVNS. CDR3 sequence reads: CASSGGQTYTDTQYF. In nucleotides, the CDR3 is TGTGCCAGCAGTGGGGGACAGACTTACACAGATACGCAGTATTTT. Full variable domain (remainder filled in from reference TRBV25-1 and TRBJ2-3): EADIYQTPRYLVIGTGKKITLECSQTMGHDKMYWYQQDPGMELHLIHYSYGVNSTEKGDLSSESTVSRIRTEHFPLTLESARPSHTSQYLCASSGGQTYTDTQYFGPGTRLTVL.

This clone was detected only once. The chain couples TRBV9 to TRBJ2-7; D uncertain. The CDR3 spans 13 residues. Trimming cost V 4 bases and J 2 bases, with 10 bases left between them. Germline V CDR1 and CDR2: SGDLS, YYNGEE. The CDR3 spells CASSPSITYEQYF. The CDR3, as DNA: TGTGCCAGCAGCCCCAGTATCACCTACGAGCAGTACTTC.

V usage is TRBV19 and J usage is TRBJ2-5; 8 bases map to TRBD1. CDR3 length equals 13 residues. The junction had 3 bases not matched to a gene; V was cut back by 5 bases and J by 4 bases. The V gene's germline CDR1 is LNHDA and CDR2 SQIVND (reference sequence). CDR3 in amino acids: CASSLQGGETQYF. The CDR3 DNA reads TGTGCCAGTAGTTTACAGGGGGGAGAGACCCAGTACTTC.

V and J are TRBV27 and TRBJ2-5; D gene unclear. This CDR3 is 16 amino acids long. CDR1 is MNHEY and CDR2 is SMNVEV in the germline V gene (reference sequence). The V end was cut by 2 bases, the J end by 5 bases, with 18 bases between. CDR3 sequence (DNA): TGTGCCAGCAGTTTAAGGGTGAACAAACCGTGGGAGACCCAGTACTTC. Its protein product is CASSLRVNKPWETQYF.

The rearrangement joins TRBV5-4 to TRBJ2-3; TRBD2 is a possible D gene (6 bases). Germline values: CDR1 SGHNT, CDR2 YYREEE (reference sequence). Trimming removed 6 bases from V and 2 bases from J, with 13 bases in between. The CDR3 extends over 14 amino acids. CDR3 DNA: TGTGCCAGCAATCGGGACTCTAACACAGATACGCAGTATTTT. It is translated as CASNRDSNTDTQYF. Full variable domain (remainder filled in from reference TRBV5-4 and TRBJ2-3): ETGVTQSPTHLIKTRGQQVTLRCSSQSGHNTVSWYQQALGQGPQFIFQYYREEENGRGNFPPRFSGLQFPNYSSELNVNALELDDSALYLCASNRDSNTDTQYFGPGTRLTVL.

This clone was observed a single time. The sample contains more than one DNA sequence encoding this CDR3. This chain uses TRBV5-1 with TRBJ1-4, with 10 positions matching TRBD1. Trimming removed 4 bases from V and 5 bases from J; junction bases left unmatched: 2. The CDR3 totals 14 residues. Per germline, CDR1 SGHRS and CDR2 YFSETQ. CDR3 coding DNA: TGCGCCAGCAGCCCGGACAGGGGGAATGAAAAACTGTTTTTT. Its translation: CASSPDRGNEKLFF.

The chain employs TRBV5-6 and TRBJ2-7; D gene ambiguous. The length of the CDR3 is 12 residues. CDR1 SGHDT and CDR2 YYEEEE come from the germline V gene. V lost 2 bases to trimming and J lost 4 bases, with 7 bases between them. The CDR3 is CASSLASYEQYF. CDR3 sequence (DNA): TGTGCCAGCAGCTTAGCCTCTTACGAGCAGTACTTC.

V usage is TRBV7-6 and J usage is TRBJ2-1; D is possibly TRBD2 (6 bases). Trimming cost V 5 bases and J 0 bases, with 14 bases left between them. The CDR3 runs to 16 residues. The germline V gene encodes CDR1 SGHVS and CDR2 FNYEAQ. CDR3 in DNA: TGTGCCAGCAGCATTACGGACGGGAGCTCCTACAATGAGCAGTTCTTC. Encoded protein: CASSITDGSSYNEQFF.

This clone came up once. The chain is built from TRBV30 and TRBJ1-4; no clear D gene. This CDR3 has 14 amino acids. V was clipped by 6 bases and J by 2 bases, with 13 bases between them. The germline V gene encodes CDR1 GTSNPN and CDR2 SVGIG (reference sequence). The CDR3 spells CACKGFGTNEKLFF. CDR3 in DNA: TGTGCCTGCAAAGGGTTTGGGACTAATGAAAAACTGTTTTTT.

This clone was counted once. For the CDR3, the DNA is TGTGCCAGCAGTTTTCTCCTTGGGCCTCAGCCCCAGCATTTT. Protein product: CASSFLLGPQPQHF. The rearrangement uses TRBV28 and TRBJ1-5; D unclear. The CDR3 has 14 residues. V dropped 3 bases and J dropped 6 bases, with 12 bases sitting between them. Germline CDR1 MDHEN, CDR2 SYDVKM.

This rearrangement joins TRBV19 to TRBJ1-4; no clear D gene. Germline V CDR1 and CDR2: LNHDA, SQIVND (reference sequence). Trimming cost V 5 bases and J 7 bases, with 14 bases left between them. The CDR3 contains 14 residues. Written as DNA, the CDR3 is TGTGCCAGTAGTCGGGATTTGGAGGGTGAAAAACTGTTTTTT. Translating gives CASSRDLEGEKLFF.

The chain is built from TRBV7-2 and TRBJ1-1; 8 positions match TRBD1. V lost 0 bases and J lost 2; bases outside the gene matches: 8. Germline-derived CDR1 and CDR2 are SGHTA and FQGNSA. The CDR3 has 17 amino acids. CDR3 in amino acids: CASSLADRGSDNTEAFF. In DNA, the CDR3 is TGTGCCAGCAGCTTAGCCGACAGGGGTTCGGATAACACTGAAGCTTTCTTT.

The chain is built from TRBV6-5 and TRBJ1-2; D is perhaps TRBD1 (6 bases). CDR1 MNHEY and CDR2 SVGAGI come from the germline V gene. Deletions cut 5 bases from V and 5 bases from J, with 12 bases between. The CDR3 length is 13 residues. The CDR3 spells CASSQQGPYGYTF. The DNA of the CDR3 is TGTGCCAGCAGTCAACAGGGCCCTTATGGCTACACCTTC.

V gene TRBV6-1 combines with J gene TRBJ1-2; D not certain. The germline gives CDR1 MNHNS, CDR2 SASEGT. The CDR3 runs 11 residues. V lost 5 bases to trimming and J lost 5 bases, with 6 bases between them. CDR3 amino acids: CASSSLYGYTF. CDR3 bases: TGTGCCAGCAGTTCTCTTTATGGCTACACCTTC.

The CDR3 sequence: CASSHRWGEETQYF. The CDR3 region has the DNA TGTGCCAGCAGTCACCGATGGGGAGAAGAGACCCAGTACTTC. This chain connects TRBV7-9 to TRBJ2-5; D is possibly TRBD2 (5 bases). V lost 6 bases, J lost 3 bases, and 14 bases lay in between. Germline assignment: CDR1 SEHNR and CDR2 FQNEAQ (reference sequence). This CDR3 contains 14 residues.

This clone has only one observation. The chain carries TRBV5-1 and TRBJ2-5, with TRBD1 identical over 8 bases. This CDR3 comprises 14 residues. The germline V gene encodes CDR1 SGHRS and CDR2 YFSETQ. V lost 2 bases, J lost 2 bases, and 2 bases stayed unmatched. The CDR3 here is CASSLRQGQETQYF. Written as DNA, the CDR3 is TGCGCCAGCAGCTTAAGACAGGGGCAAGAGACCCAGTACTTC. Full variable domain (rest looked up from reference TRBV5-1 and TRBJ2-5): KAGVTQTPRYLIKTRGQQVTLSCSPISGHRSVSWYQQTPGQGLQFLFEYFSETQRNKGNFPGRFSGRQFSNSRSEMNVSTLELGDSALYLCASSLRQGQETQYFGPGTRLLVL.

The rearrangement joins TRBV5-4 to TRBJ2-5; D unresolved. This CDR3 has 12 amino acids. Trimming cost V 5 bases and J 4 bases, with 9 bases left between them. CDR1 SGHNT and CDR2 YYREEE come from the germline V gene (reference sequence). CDR3 loop: CASRSDVETQYF. The CDR3 DNA sequence: TGTGCCAGCAGATCCGACGTAGAGACCCAGTACTTC. The full variable domain, completed using reference TRBV5-4 and TRBJ2-5, is ETGVTQSPTHLIKTRGQQVTLRCSSQSGHNTVSWYQQALGQGPQFIFQYYREEENGRGNFPPRFSGLQFPNYSSELNVNALELDDSALYLCASRSDVETQYFGPGTRLLVL.

The rearrangement uses TRBV7-9 and TRBJ2-3; the D gene could be TRBD1 or TRBD2 (5 bases each). The germline gives CDR1 SEHNR, CDR2 FQNEAQ (reference sequence). The CDR3 is made up of 14 amino acids. V was trimmed by 7 bases and J by 2 bases, leaving 13 bases between them. The CDR3 DNA sequence: TGTGCCAGCACCCGACGGGACCTCACAGATACGCAGTATTTT. The encoded protein is CASTRRDLTDTQYF.

The chain carries TRBV4-3 and TRBJ1-2; D ambiguous. Trimming pared 1 base from V and 2 bases from J, leaving 8 bases between. The CDR3 runs to 14 residues. CDR1 and CDR2 (germline): LGHNA, YSLEER. In DNA, the CDR3 is TGCGCCAGCAGCCAAGTAAACGGGAACTATGGCTACACCTTC. Protein: CASSQVNGNYGYTF.

This chain joins TRBV5-1 and TRBJ2-1; 13 positions agree with TRBD2. The CDR3 loop spans 15 amino acids. V was clipped by 3 bases and J by 5 bases; unmatched bases: 2. The germline gives CDR1 SGHRS, CDR2 YFSETQ. This CDR3 reads CASSSGLAGNNEQFF. The CDR3 nucleotides read TGCGCCAGCAGCTCGGGACTAGCGGGAAACAATGAGCAGTTCTTC.

The chain joins TRBV5-6 to TRBJ1-1; 9 nucleotides align to TRBD1. V lost 0 bases, J lost 4 bases, and 10 bases stayed unmatched. The CDR3 is 17 amino acids. From germline, CDR1 is SGHDT and CDR2 YYEEEE. The CDR3 bases are TGTGCCAGCAGCTTGGACCTACAGGGGGCAAGGAGCACTGAAGCTTTCTTT. Translated, it gives CASSLDLQGARSTEAFF.

This chain uses TRBV18 with TRBJ2-3; D is perhaps TRBD1 (5 bases). Germline-derived CDR1 and CDR2 are KGHSH and LQKENI. CDR3 length: 13 residues. Deletions cut 6 bases from V and 4 bases from J, with 11 bases between. The CDR3 DNA sequence: TGTGCCAGCTCCCAGGGATCGGCAGATACGCAGTATTTT. It translates to CASSQGSADTQYF.

This clone was picked up one time. This chain connects TRBV6-5 to TRBJ2-1, with D perhaps matching TRBD2 (6 bases). The CDR3 is made up of 14 amino acids. Germline CDR1 and CDR2: MNHEY and SVGAGI. Trimming removed 10 bases from V and 1 base from J, with 14 bases in between. In DNA form, the CDR3 reads TGTGCCACGGCCCGCGGGAATTCCTACAATGAGCAGTTCTTC. As protein: CATARGNSYNEQFF.

Details on this clone: The junction differs from germline at one of its ends, possibly a read error. This rearrangement joins TRBV13 to TRBJ2-5; no definite D call. The germline V gene has CDR1 PRHDT and CDR2 FYEKMQ (reference sequence). The CDR3 has 15 residues. The CDR3 sequence is CASSLGTLNQETQYF. Here the CDR3 DNA reads TGTGCCAGCAGCTTAGGTACCCTAAACCAGGAGACCCAGTACTTC.

This chain links TRBV19 with TRBJ2-1; TRBD2 might be the D (5 bases). V lost 3 bases and J lost 6, with 12 bases in between. Germline V gives CDR1 LNHDA, CDR2 SQIVND (reference sequence). This CDR3 spans 14 amino acids. The CDR3 DNA is TGTGCCAGTAGTATTAGGCTAGAGGGCAATGAGCAGTTCTTC. This codes for CASSIRLEGNEQFF.